Described below is a single T cell receptor (beta chain) sequence and its context. This specimen comes from a study of blood T cell repertoires in COVID-19. Overall study context: COVID-19 samples collected from the United States, Italy and Spain covered acute and convalescent phases. Nucleic acid was either cDNA or gDNA, and it came from T cells, B-cell-depleted T cells, or PBMCs.

Authors' methods: Amplification from reference gene primers served as the basis for estimated nucleated cell counts. Sequencing used immunoSEQ multiplex PCR; TCRdb keeps in-frame clones, though not all of them. Clone size and the V and J calls come from that table; the DNA yielded D and trimming. The profile covers fewer than 100,000 clones, with approximately 90% appearing a single time and about 4.2% taken by the ten largest. V was pared by 5 bases and J by 0 bases, with 25 bases between. Per the germline V gene, CDR1 is SGHAT and CDR2 is FQNNGV. The CDR3 covers 19 residues. The chain couples TRBV11-2 to TRBJ1-1, with D perhaps matching TRBD1 (6 bases). This receptor was obtained from a man aged 65-85 years with acute or convalescent COVID-19. The specimen was peripheral blood. CDR3 sequence reads: CASSQGRGGRRRVNTEAFF. The DNA for the CDR3 is TGTGCCAGCAGCCAGGGGAGGGGCGGTAGAAGAAGGGTGAACACTGAAGCTTTCTTT.